The clone carrying this T cell receptor beta chain was counted once. Its antigen remains unknown. This entry belongs to a study of response to subunit inactivated influenza vaccine. Study-level points and caveats: A suggestion made by the authors is that each seasonal influenza vaccination recruits few new T cells.

MiXCR, applied by TCRdb to the RT-PCR reads, yields one record per CDR3 protein. The sample lists roughly 460,000 distinct CDR3 sequences, about a tenth occurring once. The length of the CDR3 is 15 residues. V lost 1 base to trimming and J lost 7 bases, with 14 bases between them. CDR1 and CDR2 (germline): SGHAT, FQNNGV. The sample was PBMCs from blood, taken 35 to 45 days after vaccination. The chain couples TRBV11-2 to TRBJ2-1; D call uncertain. This TCR came from a man aged 50-59 years who received an inactivated influenza vaccine. CDR3: CASSLALREWNEQFF. The CDR3 DNA sequence: TGTGCCAGCAGCTTAGCGTTACGCGAGTGGAATGAGCAGTTCTTC.